This T cell receptor (beta chain) was documented in a study of shared clonotypes between healthy human individuals. The study, taken as a whole, reports: Four donors held roughly 5% of naive CD4 clonotypes in common.

This clone was seen a few times. Its antigen is not known. Some clones are missing from TCRdb's copy, which holds only in-frame ones; the method was immunoSEQ multiplex PCR. The sample includes 2 million to 3 million clones, roughly 93% of them seen just once. All donors were healthy HIV-negative adults lacking recent acute infections or vaccinations. CDR1 is SNHLY, CDR2 FYNNEI, per germline. Trimming cost V 4 bases and J 5 bases, with 12 bases left between them. This CDR3 region has 14 residues. The clonotype originates from a man aged 18 to 29 in good health. Some clones in this sample may be carry-over from other donors' samples. Sequenced input: naive CD4+ T cells from PBMCs. Subset of the sample: CD45RA+ positively selected. The V and J genes are TRBV2 and TRBJ1-5; D unresolved. The CDR3 loop reads CASSAQVRDQPQHF. CDR3 in DNA: TGTGCCAGCAGTGCACAAGTTCGGGATCAGCCCCAGCATTTT.